The rows below give T cell receptor beta chains drawn from one sample of a study of blood T cell repertoires in COVID-19. Produced via immunoSEQ multiplex PCR; TCRdb's table is partial and in-frame only. Found here are 300,000 to 400,000 clones, 91% of them singletons; the top ten hold less than 3.5%. Sequences were obtained from peripheral blood. Source of these receptors: a woman between 18 and 29 years old who had recovered from COVID-19. Both conserved end residues are part of each CDR3. Fields, in order: D gene, V gene, clone size, CDR3 length, J gene, CDR3 protein, CDR3 DNA. The D gene is left open where the match is weak. Clone size is not always given. Where it is, it says once, few, many or a class for expanded clones.

d_call: TRBD2
v_call: TRBV6-5
clone_size: .
cdr3_length: 16
j_call: TRBJ2-1
cdr3_aa: CASSYSPSGVYNEQFF
cdr3_nt: TGTGCCAGCAGTTACTCGCCTAGCGGGGTTTACAATGAGCAGTTCTTC

d_call: .
v_call: TRBV12-1
clone_size: .
cdr3_length: 19
j_call: TRBJ2-3
cdr3_aa: CASSFELAGGPRFGDTQYF
cdr3_nt: TGTGCCAGCAGCTTTGAACTAGCGGGAGGGCCGAGATTCGGAGATACGCAGTATTTT

d_call: .
v_call: TRBV5-1
clone_size: .
cdr3_length: 14
j_call: TRBJ1-2
cdr3_aa: CASSPATANYGYTF
cdr3_nt: TGCGCCAGCAGCCCGGCGACAGCTAACTATGGCTACACCTTC

d_call: .
v_call: TRBV7-2
clone_size: .
cdr3_length: 14
j_call: TRBJ1-5
cdr3_aa: CASSLAQNNQPQHF
cdr3_nt: TGTGCCAGCAGCTTAGCACAGAACAATCAGCCCCAGCATTTT

d_call: TRBD1
v_call: TRBV7-8
clone_size: .
cdr3_length: 15
j_call: TRBJ1-2
cdr3_aa: CASSLAGQGINGYTF
cdr3_nt: TGTGCCAGCAGCTTAGCGGGACAGGGGATTAATGGCTACACCTTC

d_call: .
v_call: TRBV11-2
clone_size: .
cdr3_length: 16
j_call: TRBJ1-1
cdr3_aa: CASALEGGRLNTEAFF
cdr3_nt: TGTGCCAGCGCCCTTGAGGGTGGTCGGTTGAACACTGAAGCTTTCTTT

d_call: TRBD2
v_call: TRBV2
clone_size: .
cdr3_length: 14
j_call: TRBJ2-1
cdr3_aa: CASTGLTTYNEQFF
cdr3_nt: TGTGCCAGCACGGGACTAACTACCTACAATGAGCAGTTCTTC

d_call: .
v_call: TRBV19
clone_size: once
cdr3_length: 13
j_call: TRBJ1-3
cdr3_aa: CASSIGEGNTIYF
cdr3_nt: TGTGCCAGTAGTATAGGAGAAGGAAACACCATATATTTT

d_call: .
v_call: TRBV19
clone_size: .
cdr3_length: 12
j_call: TRBJ1-1
cdr3_aa: CATQGLGTEAFF
cdr3_nt: TGTGCCACCCAGGGTTTGGGCACTGAAGCTTTCTTT

d_call: .
v_call: TRBV19
clone_size: .
cdr3_length: 11
j_call: TRBJ1-2
cdr3_aa: CASSTHGGYTF
cdr3_nt: TGTGCCAGTAGTACCCACGGTGGCTACACCTTC

d_call: TRBD2
v_call: TRBV9
clone_size: .
cdr3_length: 16
j_call: TRBJ2-1
cdr3_aa: CASSAGGTSGSQEQFF
cdr3_nt: TGTGCCAGCAGCGCCGGCGGGACTAGCGGGAGCCAGGAGCAGTTCTTC

d_call: .
v_call: TRBV4-1
clone_size: few
cdr3_length: 13
j_call: TRBJ1-2
cdr3_aa: CASSQVGRGGYTF
cdr3_nt: TGCGCCAGCAGCCAAGTAGGGAGGGGAGGCTACACCTTC

d_call: TRBD2
v_call: TRBV6-2/TRBV6-3
clone_size: .
cdr3_length: 16
j_call: TRBJ2-5
cdr3_aa: CASSWQTSGQQETQYF
cdr3_nt: TGTGCCAGCAGTTGGCAGACTAGCGGGCAGCAAGAGACCCAGTACTTC

d_call: .
v_call: TRBV18
clone_size: .
cdr3_length: 16
j_call: TRBJ2-1
cdr3_aa: CASSPRPGTTYNEQFF
cdr3_nt: TGTGCCAGCTCACCTCGTCCCGGGACAACCTACAATGAGCAGTTCTTC

d_call: .
v_call: TRBV9
clone_size: .
cdr3_length: 14
j_call: TRBJ2-3
cdr3_aa: CASSSRQSTDTQYF
cdr3_nt: TGTGCCAGCAGCTCGAGACAGAGCACAGATACGCAGTATTTT

d_call: TRBD1
v_call: TRBV11-3
clone_size: .
cdr3_length: 15
j_call: TRBJ2-1
cdr3_aa: CASSLEGQKNNEQFF
cdr3_nt: TGTGCCAGCAGCTTAGAGGGACAGAAAAACAATGAGCAGTTCTTC

d_call: .
v_call: TRBV5-1
clone_size: .
cdr3_length: 15
j_call: TRBJ1-3
cdr3_aa: CASSGAGGDGNTIYF
cdr3_nt: TGCGCCAGCAGCGGGGCCGGAGGGGATGGAAACACCATATATTTT

d_call: TRBD2
v_call: TRBV4-2
clone_size: .
cdr3_length: 15
j_call: TRBJ2-5
cdr3_aa: CASSQMTSGKETQYF
cdr3_nt: TGTGCCAGCAGCCAAATGACTAGCGGAAAAGAGACCCAGTACTTC

d_call: .
v_call: TRBV30
clone_size: .
cdr3_length: 15
j_call: TRBJ1-1
cdr3_aa: CAWSVRLGGTNEAFF
cdr3_nt: TGTGCCTGGAGTGTCCGTCTGGGGGGAACTAATGAAGCTTTCTTT

d_call: .
v_call: TRBV6-2/TRBV6-3
clone_size: .
cdr3_length: 14
j_call: TRBJ2-5
cdr3_aa: CASSPPGERKTQYF
cdr3_nt: TGTGCCAGCAGTCCGCCCGGGGAGAGAAAGACCCAGTACTTC

d_call: .
v_call: TRBV4-3
clone_size: .
cdr3_length: 15
j_call: TRBJ1-1
cdr3_aa: CASSQDRFMNTEAFF
cdr3_nt: TGCGCCAGCAGCCAAGACAGATTTATGAACACTGAAGCTTTCTTT

d_call: TRBD1
v_call: TRBV6-5
clone_size: .
cdr3_length: 15
j_call: TRBJ1-5
cdr3_aa: CASRTGQGVGQPQHF
cdr3_nt: TGTGCCAGCCGTACGGGACAGGGGGTGGGACAGCCCCAGCATTTT

d_call: TRBD1
v_call: TRBV3-1/TRBV3-2
clone_size: once
cdr3_length: 16
j_call: TRBJ1-1
cdr3_aa: CASSLRWDRVSLELFF
cdr3_nt: TGTGCCAGCAGCCTCAGGTGGGACAGGGTATCGCTCGAGCTTTTCTTT

d_call: .
v_call: TRBV3-1/TRBV3-2
clone_size: .
cdr3_length: 13
j_call: TRBJ1-2
cdr3_aa: CASSHQGRGGYTF
cdr3_nt: TGTGCCAGCAGCCATCAGGGTAGGGGCGGCTACACCTTC

d_call: .
v_call: TRBV25-1
clone_size: .
cdr3_length: 12
j_call: TRBJ2-5
cdr3_aa: CASSQFGETQYF
cdr3_nt: TGTGCCAGCAGTCAATTCGGGGAGACCCAGTACTTC

d_call: TRBD2
v_call: TRBV5-1
clone_size: .
cdr3_length: 16
j_call: TRBJ2-3
cdr3_aa: CASSETSGTLERTQYF
cdr3_nt: TGCGCCAGCAGCGAGACTAGCGGGACTCTAGAGCGAACGCAGTATTTT

d_call: .
v_call: TRBV7-2
clone_size: .
cdr3_length: 15
j_call: TRBJ2-1
cdr3_aa: CASSWAGSSYNEQFF
cdr3_nt: TGTGCCAGCAGCTGGGCGGGTAGCTCCTACAATGAGCAGTTCTTC

d_call: .
v_call: TRBV7-2
clone_size: .
cdr3_length: 15
j_call: TRBJ2-5
cdr3_aa: CASSLDGAVMKTQYF
cdr3_nt: TGTGCCAGCAGCTTAGATGGGGCAGTCATGAAGACCCAGTACTTC

d_call: TRBD2
v_call: TRBV24-1
clone_size: once
cdr3_length: 12
j_call: TRBJ2-1
cdr3_aa: CATGLAGDEQFF
cdr3_nt: TGTGCCACCGGACTAGCGGGAGATGAGCAGTTCTTC

d_call: TRBD2
v_call: TRBV13
clone_size: .
cdr3_length: 16
j_call: TRBJ2-3
cdr3_aa: CASSFWTSGRADTQYF
cdr3_nt: TGTGCCAGCAGCTTCTGGACTAGCGGGAGAGCAGATACGCAGTATTTT

d_call: .
v_call: TRBV18
clone_size: .
cdr3_length: 16
j_call: TRBJ1-4
cdr3_aa: CASSPAGKGPDEKLFF
cdr3_nt: TGTGCCAGCTCACCGGCGGGAAAGGGGCCGGATGAAAAACTGTTTTTT

d_call: TRBD1
v_call: TRBV24-1
clone_size: .
cdr3_length: 14
j_call: TRBJ1-4
cdr3_aa: CATSPGQGDEKLFF
cdr3_nt: TGTGCCACCAGTCCGGGACAGGGAGATGAAAAACTGTTTTTT

d_call: TRBD2
v_call: TRBV7-2
clone_size: few
cdr3_length: 16
j_call: TRBJ2-1
cdr3_aa: CASSLSSGSSYNEQFF
cdr3_nt: TGTGCCAGCAGCCTTTCTAGCGGAAGCTCCTACAATGAGCAGTTCTTC

d_call: .
v_call: TRBV27
clone_size: .
cdr3_length: 16
j_call: TRBJ2-2
cdr3_aa: CASSSLAVRGTGELFF
cdr3_nt: TGTGCCAGCAGTTCATTAGCCGTGCGAGGCACCGGGGAGCTGTTTTTT

d_call: .
v_call: TRBV6-5
clone_size: .
cdr3_length: 15
j_call: TRBJ2-5
cdr3_aa: CASSYSTGYQETQYF
cdr3_nt: TGTGCCAGCAGTTACTCGACCGGGTACCAAGAGACCCAGTACTTC

d_call: TRBD2
v_call: TRBV10-1
clone_size: .
cdr3_length: 20
j_call: TRBJ2-1
cdr3_aa: CASSPGDLGTSGRYYNEQFF
cdr3_nt: TGCGCCAGCTCCCCCGGGGACCTAGGGACTAGCGGGAGGTACTACAATGAGCAGTTCTTC

d_call: .
v_call: TRBV10-3
clone_size: .
cdr3_length: 14
j_call: TRBJ2-3
cdr3_aa: CATAAALAQDTQYF
cdr3_nt: TGTGCCACCGCCGCGGCTCTTGCCCAAGATACGCAGTATTTT

d_call: TRBD2
v_call: TRBV7-6
clone_size: .
cdr3_length: 15
j_call: TRBJ2-2
cdr3_aa: CASSFQRENTGELFF
cdr3_nt: TGTGCCAGCAGCTTCCAGCGGGAGAACACCGGGGAGCTGTTTTTT

d_call: TRBD2
v_call: TRBV18
clone_size: once
cdr3_length: 15
j_call: TRBJ2-2
cdr3_aa: CASSPLAGRDGELFF
cdr3_nt: TGTGCCAGCTCACCACTAGCGGGAAGGGACGGGGAGCTGTTTTTT

d_call: TRBD1
v_call: TRBV15
clone_size: .
cdr3_length: 19
j_call: TRBJ1-5
cdr3_aa: CATSRDEFRDRGKNQPQHF
cdr3_nt: TGTGCCACCAGCAGAGATGAATTTAGGGACAGGGGGAAGAATCAGCCCCAGCATTTT

d_call: .
v_call: TRBV5-3
clone_size: .
cdr3_length: 16
j_call: TRBJ1-5
cdr3_aa: CARLGGWFISNQPQHF
cdr3_nt: TGTGCCAGGCTCGGAGGGTGGTTTATCAGCAATCAGCCCCAGCATTTT

d_call: TRBD1
v_call: TRBV7-2
clone_size: .
cdr3_length: 15
j_call: TRBJ1-3
cdr3_aa: CASSLRDSSGNTIYF
cdr3_nt: TGTGCCAGCAGCCTCCGGGACAGCTCTGGAAACACCATATATTTT

d_call: .
v_call: TRBV5-1
clone_size: .
cdr3_length: 15
j_call: TRBJ1-1
cdr3_aa: CASSRDGEMNTEAFF
cdr3_nt: TGCGCCAGCAGCCGGGATGGGGAAATGAACACTGAAGCTTTCTTT

d_call: .
v_call: TRBV24-1
clone_size: .
cdr3_length: 17
j_call: TRBJ2-1
cdr3_aa: CATSDLLGRPSYNEQFF
cdr3_nt: TGTGCCACCAGTGATTTGTTGGGGAGGCCCTCCTACAATGAGCAGTTCTTC

d_call: TRBD2
v_call: TRBV27
clone_size: .
cdr3_length: 16
j_call: TRBJ2-1
cdr3_aa: CASSLSGTSGYNEQFF
cdr3_nt: TGTGCCAGCAGTTTATCGGGGACTAGCGGATACAATGAGCAGTTCTTC

d_call: .
v_call: TRBV7-2
clone_size: .
cdr3_length: 14
j_call: TRBJ1-5
cdr3_aa: CASSLVGGNQPQHF
cdr3_nt: TGTGCCAGCAGCTTAGTCGGGGGCAATCAGCCCCAGCATTTT

d_call: .
v_call: TRBV3-1/TRBV3-2
clone_size: .
cdr3_length: 19
j_call: TRBJ2-3
cdr3_aa: CASSQETGVEAASTDTQYF
cdr3_nt: TGTGCCAGCAGCCAAGAAACGGGGGTCGAGGCCGCGAGCACAGATACGCAGTATTTT